The sequence of this TCR beta chain was determined in a study of T cells in Graves' hyperthyroidism and ophthalmopathy. Study details: Peripheral blood draws took place at initial diagnosis, ahead of any treatment. General study findings and limits: Blood also showed most of the thyroid clonotypes that were expanded above 0.001.

The ends were cut back, 5 bases at V and 3 bases at J, with 4 bases in the middle. This CDR3 comprises 10 residues. The germline CDR1 and CDR2 sequences are SQVTM and ANQGSEA. This clonotype has only a few counts. Its antigen remains unidentified. RNA transcripts served as the template for amplifying TCR beta CDR3 regions. The HTBI primer set was used in a first-round RT-PCR of the TCR CDR3. Each CDR3 protein gets one entry after TCRdb re-called the multiplex PCR reads with MiXCR. The repertoire has 450,000 to 600,000 distinct CDR3 sequences, 20% of them found once; the top ten carry 47%. Ophthalmopathy patients all had a Clinical Activity Score of at least 3, a NOSPECS grade of at least 4 and disease under 3 months old.

This TCR was recovered from a middle-aged man with Graves' ophthalmopathy. The chain couples TRBV29-1 to TRBJ1-1, with no clear D. Source material: blood. The CDR3 loop reads CSVYHTEAFF. The CDR3 coding sequence is TGCAGCGTTTACCACACTGAAGCTTTCTTT.